Presented here are 5 T cell receptor beta chains from one specimen sequenced in a study of response to subunit inactivated influenza vaccine. TCRdb called the RT-PCR reads again in MiXCR, with one record for every CDR3 protein. The sample lists just under 250,000 distinct CDR3 sequences, about 12% occurring once. The material sequenced was non-naive T cells sorted from PBMCs, taken around 14 days before vaccination. These receptors originate from a man aged 50 to 60 who received an inactivated influenza vaccine.

This clonotype was seen a few times. The chain employs TRBV2 and TRBJ1-4; no reliable D call. The CDR3 loop spans 15 amino acids. The germline V gene has CDR1 SNHLY and CDR2 FYNNEI. Trimming stripped 6 bases from V and 1 base from J, with 12 bases between. The CDR3 is CASSPRGGTNEKLFF. CDR3 DNA: TGTGCCAGCAGCCCGAGAGGCGGAACTAATGAAAAACTGTTTTTT.

The chain is built from TRBV4-2 and TRBJ2-2, with TRBD2 identical over 11 bases. CDR1 is LGHNA and CDR2 is YNFKEQ in the germline V gene. CDR3 length equals 17 residues. The V gene end was trimmed by 4 bases and the J gene end by 1 base; junction bases not matched to a gene: 5. The CDR3: CASSPAGLAGNTGELFF. In DNA, the CDR3 is TGTGCCAGCAGCCCCGCTGGACTAGCGGGGAACACCGGGGAGCTGTTTTTT.

For the CDR3, the DNA is TGTGCCAGCACCGATGTTGGCAGGGGTTCAGAGACCCAGTACTTC. This codes for CASTDVGRGSETQYF. The gene calls are TRBV7-9 and TRBJ2-5; D is perhaps TRBD1 (6 bases). Trimming shortened V by 7 bases and J by 4 bases, and 19 bases separated the two germline ends. The CDR3 has 15 residues. Germline CDR1 is SEHNR and CDR2 is FQNEAQ (reference sequence). Full variable domain (rest looked up from reference TRBV7-9 and TRBJ2-5): DTGVSQNPRHKITKRGQNVTFRCDPISEHNRLYWYRQTLGQGPEFLTYFQNEAQLEKSRLLSDRFSAERPKGSFSTLEIQRTEQGDSAMYLCASTDVGRGSETQYFGPGTRLLVL.

This clonotype was counted at least ten times. V usage is TRBV11-2 and J usage is TRBJ2-5, with TRBD2 matching 11 bases. The germline V gene encodes CDR1 SGHAT and CDR2 FQNNGV. J gave up 7 bases and V 2 bases, and 15 bases lay outside the gene matches. The CDR3 sequence is 18 residues long. CDR3 DNA: TGTGCCAGCAGCTTATATTCGGCCGGGACTAGCGGTCTCTTGACCCAGTACTTC. Encoded protein: CASSLYSAGTSGLLTQYF.

The rearrangement uses TRBV6-2 or TRBV6-3 and TRBJ1-5; tentative D call: TRBD1 (5 bases). The CDR3 spans 13 residues. Germline V gives CDR1 MNHEY, CDR2 SVGEGT. Trimming removed 2 bases at V and 16 bases at J, with 18 bases between. The CDR3 here is CASSYEFWGRFHF. The CDR3 DNA follows: TGTGCCAGCAGTTACGAATTTTGGGGCCGGTTCCATTTT.